These T cell receptor beta chains were read from a single sample in a study of T-cell memory formation after mild COVID-19. TCRdb reprocessed the 5' RACE reads via MiXCR and lists one record per CDR3 protein. The sample lists 470,000 or so distinct CDR3 sequences; about a sixth were seen once. Material: PBMCs or a T cell subset sorted from them (not recorded which). The receptors were gathered from a man in his late teens or twenties who had mild COVID-19 (a few samples of this study predate the infection). Cell type and time point are not known. Each CDR3 is given with its conserved first and last residue. The order of the fields is clone size, J gene, V gene, D gene, CDR3 DNA, CDR3 protein. The D gene is left open where the match is weak. Clone size is not always given. Where it is, it says once, few, many or a class for expanded clones.

size: NA; J: TRBJ2-2; V: TRBV20-1; D: NA; DNA: TGCAGTGCTAGAGTAATCGGTGACACCGGGGAGCTGTTTTTT; CDR3: CSARVIGDTGELFF
size: many; J: TRBJ1-2; V: TRBV5-1; D: NA; DNA: TGCGCCAGCAGCTTGGGGGGGGAGGGCCATGGCTACACCTTC; CDR3: CASSLGGEGHGYTF
size: NA; J: TRBJ1-1; V: TRBV7-9; D: NA; DNA: TGTGCCAGCAGCTATGGTCTAAGGGGGGGGAGCACTGAAGCTTTCTTT; CDR3: CASSYGLRGGSTEAFF
size: few; J: TRBJ1-3; V: TRBV28; D: NA; DNA: TGTGCCAGCAGTTTACTGGGTCGCGGAAACACCATATATTTT; CDR3: CASSLLGRGNTIYF
size: few; J: TRBJ1-1; V: TRBV4-1; D: NA; DNA: TGCGCCAGCAGCCAAGAAGAGGGACACCTGAACACTGAAGCTTTCTTT; CDR3: CASSQEEGHLNTEAFF
size: NA; J: TRBJ2-3; V: TRBV12-3/TRBV12-4; D: NA; DNA: TGTGCCAGCAGCCCTAGGTGGGCGGGTAGCACAGATACGCAGTATTTT; CDR3: CASSPRWAGSTDTQYF
size: NA; J: TRBJ1-3; V: TRBV12-3/TRBV12-4; D: NA; DNA: TGTGCCAGCAGTTGGCAGGGATCGTGGGACACCATATATTTT; CDR3: CASSWQGSWDTIYF
size: NA; J: TRBJ2-5; V: TRBV5-1; D: TRBD1; DNA: TGCGCCAGCAGCTGGACAGGGACGGAGACCCAGTACTTC; CDR3: CASSWTGTETQYF
size: NA; J: TRBJ2-5; V: TRBV5-1; D: TRBD1; DNA: TGCGCCAGTGACACCGGACAGGGATGGGAGACCCAGTACTTC; CDR3: CASDTGQGWETQYF
size: few; J: TRBJ2-5; V: TRBV4-1; D: NA; DNA: TGCGCCAGCAGCTCTCACAGAGTCCAAGAGACCCAGTACTTC; CDR3: CASSSHRVQETQYF
size: few; J: TRBJ2-2; V: TRBV7-2; D: NA; DNA: TGTGCCAGCAGCTCGACCGGGACCGTCACCGGGGAGCTGTTTTTT; CDR3: CASSSTGTVTGELFF
size: NA; J: TRBJ1-2; V: TRBV28; D: TRBD1; DNA: TGTGCCAGCAGGGACTCGACAGGGGGAATTAGCTATGGCTACACCTTC; CDR3: CASRDSTGGISYGYTF
size: NA; J: TRBJ2-3; V: TRBV20-1; D: TRBD1; DNA: TGCAGTGCCCCGCGACAGGGTGCAGATACGCAGTATTTT; CDR3: CSAPRQGADTQYF
size: NA; J: TRBJ2-5; V: TRBV7-2; D: NA; DNA: TGTGCCAGCAGTCGTAGCTCCACGCTAATCGAGACCCAGTACTTC; CDR3: CASSRSSTLIETQYF
size: few; J: TRBJ2-2; V: TRBV20-1; D: NA; DNA: TGCAGTGCTAGAGAGTTCGGGGATGGTGGGACCGGGGAGCTGTTTTTT; CDR3: CSAREFGDGGTGELFF
size: few; J: TRBJ2-1; V: TRBV4-2; D: TRBD2; DNA: TGTGCCAGCAGCGAGCGGGGGGTCAACAATGAGCAGTTCTTC; CDR3: CASSERGVNNEQFF
size: NA; J: TRBJ2-1; V: TRBV6-5; D: NA; DNA: TGTGCCAGCAGACCCGGGACTTCGAATGAGCAGTTCTTC; CDR3: CASRPGTSNEQFF
size: few; J: TRBJ1-2; V: TRBV18; D: NA; DNA: TGTGCCAGCTCGGAAACTACGGGGGAGCACACCTTC; CDR3: CASSETTGEHTF
size: NA; J: TRBJ1-2; V: TRBV20-1; D: NA; DNA: TGCAGTGCTCCAGACCGGGGAACCGAGGGCTACACCTTC; CDR3: CSAPDRGTEGYTF
size: NA; J: TRBJ2-7; V: TRBV5-6; D: NA; DNA: TGTGCCAGCAGGGAAGGGACATTTCGCGAGCAGTACTTC; CDR3: CASREGTFREQYF